This T cell receptor (beta chain) was obtained from a study of CD8 T cells in Susac syndrome. Findings and caveats of the study: The study conceded that its TCR sequencing and HLA analysis involved relatively few individuals.

Trimming removed 3 bases from V and 1 base from J, with 12 bases in between. The CDR3 extends over 14 amino acids. Germline CDR1 is SQVTM and CDR2 is ANQGSEA. RNA, at about 0.45 to 1 ug, was reverse transcribed with random hexamers. immunoSEQ multiplex PCR amplified TCR beta CDR3 across 54 Vbeta, 13 Jbeta. Each CDR3 protein is one row after TCRdb ran MiXCR on the immunoSEQ multiplex PCR reads. Seen here are around 300,000 distinct CDR3 sequences, 85% observed once, and the top ten hold around 0.2%. Patients with stable or active relapsing-remitting disease, all of them treatment-naive, made up the multiple sclerosis controls. A few counts support this clonotype. Its matching antigen is unknown.

The chain employs TRBV29-1 and TRBJ1-1; D remains ambiguous. This clonotype was sampled from a human donor with multiple sclerosis. Sequencing used CD8+ T cells from PBMCs. CDR3 sequence reads: CSVEDLVGNTEAFF. The CDR3 DNA reads as TGCAGCGTTGAGGATCTCGTCGGGAACACTGAAGCTTTCTTT. Complete variable domain (other parts from reference TRBV29-1 and TRBJ1-1): SAVISQKPSRDICQRGTSLTIQCQVDSQVTMMFWYRQQPGQSLTLIATANQGSEATYESGFVIDKFPISRPNLTFSTLTVSNMSPEDSSIYLCSVEDLVGNTEAFFGQGTRLTVV.